Listed below are T cell receptor beta chains from one sample, sequenced in a study of T cells expressing NK-cell markers. TCRdb re-analyzed the 5' RACE reads; it lists each CDR3 protein once, without DNA. In all, the sample yields roughly 420,000 distinct CDR3 sequences. Sequencing was performed on blood T cells: a sorted CD56 or NKG2C T cell subset, CD4+ or CD8+ T cells, or bulk PBMC T cells (not recorded which). All receptors derive from a woman aged 18-70 years in good health. Both conserved end residues are part of each CDR3.

CASSYSPGTDTQYF 14 TRBJ2-3 TRBV6-5
CASSDNSHETGTQGAETQYF 20 TRBJ2-5 TRBV28
CASSKGAGGYTF 12 TRBJ1-2 TRBV27
CASSEGGSGRASEQYF 16 TRBJ2-7 TRBV6-1
CASSSRGSGEYNEQFF 16 TRBJ2-1 TRBV7-2
CSAPRRGRGYTF 12 TRBJ1-2 TRBV20-1
CASSNRATEAFF 12 TRBJ1-1 TRBV2
CASSQDSNHNEQFF 14 TRBJ2-1 TRBV4-3
CASSQSKVLGEQYF 14 TRBJ2-7 TRBV3-1
CASSQDPGLEGGELFF 16 TRBJ2-2 TRBV4-2
CASSAGPFNYGYTF 14 TRBJ1-2 TRBV5-1
CASSYSPSVGANVLTF 16 TRBJ2-6 TRBV6-2/TRBV6-3
CATSDRDPQWENEQFF 16 TRBJ2-1 TRBV24-1
CASSTAGTTYNEQFF 15 TRBJ2-1 TRBV5-4
CSRTGLSSYEQYF 13 TRBJ2-7 TRBV20-1
CASSLASADTQYF 13 TRBJ2-3 TRBV27
CASSPRQSQETQYF 14 TRBJ2-5 TRBV4-1
CSVQRPSSYEQYF 13 TRBJ2-7 TRBV29-1
CSARSLYTAQETQYF 15 TRBJ2-5 TRBV20-1
CASRLGLGAGENYGYTF 17 TRBJ1-2 TRBV12-3/TRBV12-4
CASRKLGENGYTF 13 TRBJ1-2 TRBV6-1
CASSHGTGTVTYEQYF 16 TRBJ2-7 TRBV5-1
CSARDLAGLSGANVLTF 17 TRBJ2-6 TRBV20-1
CASSGGRDSGNTIYF 15 TRBJ1-3 TRBV5-4
CASSSRWGPGDTEAFF 16 TRBJ1-1 TRBV5-1
CSVEGQGWRETQYF 14 TRBJ2-5 TRBV29-1
CASSYRDRGDEQFF 14 TRBJ2-1 TRBV6-5
CASKSSGLNMAEQFF 15 TRBJ2-1 TRBV19
CASSKESYNEQFF 13 TRBJ2-1 TRBV19
CSARLAGVSGDTQYF 15 TRBJ2-3 TRBV20-1
CASSSLAAQETQYF 14 TRBJ2-5 TRBV7-2
CASSRGSGELFF 12 TRBJ2-2 TRBV5-5
CASSVGSIHGYTF 13 TRBJ1-2 TRBV9
CATTGTGGPTDTQYF 15 TRBJ2-3 TRBV5-4
CATTGVTEAFF 11 TRBJ1-1 TRBV10-3
CASSLGGTVFTEAFF 15 TRBJ1-1 TRBV7-8
CSVEWDGQAGYTF 13 TRBJ1-2 TRBV29-1
CSVELSGGRSGRALDTQYF 19 TRBJ2-3 TRBV29-1
CASSLLVAGGGYEQYF 16 TRBJ2-7 TRBV27
CSVDKRDTEAFF 12 TRBJ1-1 TRBV29-1
CASSLDMSTDTQYF 14 TRBJ2-3 TRBV12-3/TRBV12-4
CASSLNRPEAFF 12 TRBJ1-1 TRBV7-9
CSVAGGTDTQYF 12 TRBJ2-3 TRBV20-1
CSARDQASEAGELFF 15 TRBJ2-2 TRBV20-1
CASSPKVPSETQYF 14 TRBJ2-5 TRBV7-9
CASSLSIGTGGVYGYTF 17 TRBJ1-2 TRBV27
CATSSGLYLTDTQYF 15 TRBJ2-3 TRBV15